This record concerns one T cell receptor (beta chain) sequence. Its antigen is unknown. Sequencing used immunoSEQ multiplex PCR; TCRdb keeps in-frame clones, though not all of them. The sample shows some 150,000 clones, just over 90% of them seen only once. This entry comes from a study of T cell responses to AZD1222 COVID-19 vaccine. The V gene lost 1 base and the J gene lost 6 bases, with 28 bases spanning the gap. Germline V lookup: CDR1 SGHRS, CDR2 YFSETQ. This CDR3 comprises 19 residues. Study findings and constraints: In the spike-specific TCR repertoire, nearly half reportedly target unmutated variant regions.

Sequencing used peripheral blood, obtained on day 0 of AZD1222 vaccination. The chain is built from TRBV5-1 and TRBJ1-1, with D perhaps matching TRBD1 (5 bases). This receptor was taken from an adult in good health. This CDR3 reads CASSLKSIGGALIKAEAFF. The CDR3 DNA reads TGCGCCAGCAGCTTGAAGTCCATTGGAGGGGCTCTAATTAAGGCTGAAGCTTTCTTT. Based on the CDR3 plus reference TRBV5-1 and TRBJ1-1, the full variable domain is KAGVTQTPRYLIKTRGQQVTLSCSPISGHRSVSWYQQTPGQGLQFLFEYFSETQRNKGNFPGRFSGRQFSNSRSEMNVSTLELGDSALYLCASSLKSIGGALIKAEAFFGQGTRLTVV.